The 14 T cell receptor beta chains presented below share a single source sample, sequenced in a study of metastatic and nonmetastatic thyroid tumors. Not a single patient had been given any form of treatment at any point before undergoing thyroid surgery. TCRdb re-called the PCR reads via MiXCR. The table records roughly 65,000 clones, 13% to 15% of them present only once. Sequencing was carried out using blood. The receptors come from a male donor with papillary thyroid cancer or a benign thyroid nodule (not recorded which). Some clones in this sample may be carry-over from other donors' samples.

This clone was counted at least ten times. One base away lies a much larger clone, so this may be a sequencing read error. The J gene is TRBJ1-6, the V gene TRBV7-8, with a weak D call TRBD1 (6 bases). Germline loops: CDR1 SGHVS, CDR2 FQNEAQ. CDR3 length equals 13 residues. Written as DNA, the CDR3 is TGTGCCAGCAGCTTACAGGGGAATTCACCCCTCCGCTTT. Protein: CASSLQGNSPLRF.

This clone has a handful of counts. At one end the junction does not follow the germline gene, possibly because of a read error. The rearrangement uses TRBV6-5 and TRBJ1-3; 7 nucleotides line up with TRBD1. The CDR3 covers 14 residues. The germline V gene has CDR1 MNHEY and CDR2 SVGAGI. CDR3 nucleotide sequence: TGTGCCAGCAGTTCCTGGTACAGGGGAAACACCATATACTTT. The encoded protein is CASSSWYRGNTIYF.

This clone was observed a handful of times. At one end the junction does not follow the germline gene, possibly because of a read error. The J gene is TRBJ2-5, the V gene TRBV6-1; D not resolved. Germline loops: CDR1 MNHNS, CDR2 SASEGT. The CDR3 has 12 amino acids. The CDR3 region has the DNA TGTGCCACCGGCAGCGTCCAAGATACCCAGTACTTC. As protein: CATGSVQDTQYF.

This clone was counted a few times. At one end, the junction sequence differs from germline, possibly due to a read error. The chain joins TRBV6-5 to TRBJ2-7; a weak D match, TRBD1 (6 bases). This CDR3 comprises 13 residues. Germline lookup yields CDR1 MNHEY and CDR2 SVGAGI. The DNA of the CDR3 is TGTGCCAGCAGTTTCCTTCGACAGGAAGCACCGAAGTTC. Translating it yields CASSFLRQEAPKF.

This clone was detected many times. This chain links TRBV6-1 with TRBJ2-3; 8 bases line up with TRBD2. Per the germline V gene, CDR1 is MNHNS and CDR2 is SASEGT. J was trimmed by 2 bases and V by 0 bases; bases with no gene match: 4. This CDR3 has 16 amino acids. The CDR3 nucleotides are TGTGCCAGCAGTGAAGCGGTAGCGGGAAACACAGATACGCAGTATTTT. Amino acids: CASSEAVAGNTDTQYF.

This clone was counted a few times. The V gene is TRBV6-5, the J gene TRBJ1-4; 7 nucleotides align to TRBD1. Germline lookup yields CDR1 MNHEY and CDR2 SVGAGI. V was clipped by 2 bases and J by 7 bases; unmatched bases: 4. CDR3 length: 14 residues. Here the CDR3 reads CASSYEAGGEKLFF. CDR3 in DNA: TGTGCCAGCAGTTACGAGGCAGGGGGTGAAAAACTGTTTTTT.

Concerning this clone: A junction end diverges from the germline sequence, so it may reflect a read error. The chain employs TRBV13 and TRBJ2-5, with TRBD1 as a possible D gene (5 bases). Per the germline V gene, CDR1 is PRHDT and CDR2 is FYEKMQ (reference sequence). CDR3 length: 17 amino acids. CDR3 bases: TGTGCCAGCAGCTTGGGTCAGGGTACAGGTCCACAAGATACCCAGTACTTC. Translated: CASSLGQGTGPQDTQYF. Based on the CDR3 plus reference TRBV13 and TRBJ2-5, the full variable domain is AAGVIQSPRHLIKEKRETATLKCYPIPRHDTVYWYQQGPGQDPQFLISFYEKMQSDKGSIPDRFSAQQFSDYHSELNMSSLELGDSALYFCASSLGQGTGPQDTQYFGPGTRLLVL.

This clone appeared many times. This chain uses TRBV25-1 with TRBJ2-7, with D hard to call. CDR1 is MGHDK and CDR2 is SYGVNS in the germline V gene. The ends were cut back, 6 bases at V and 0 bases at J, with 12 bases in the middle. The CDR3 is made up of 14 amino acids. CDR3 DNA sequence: TGTGCCAGCAGCGAAGGATCAGACTCCTACGAGCAGTACTTC. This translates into CASSEGSDSYEQYF.

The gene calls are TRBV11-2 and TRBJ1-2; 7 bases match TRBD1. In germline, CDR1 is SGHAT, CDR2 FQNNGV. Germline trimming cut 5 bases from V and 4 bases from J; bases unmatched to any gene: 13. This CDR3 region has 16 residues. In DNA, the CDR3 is TGTGCCAGCAGCCACCCGCTCGACAGGGAGAGCTATGGCTACACCTTC. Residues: CASSHPLDRESYGYTF.

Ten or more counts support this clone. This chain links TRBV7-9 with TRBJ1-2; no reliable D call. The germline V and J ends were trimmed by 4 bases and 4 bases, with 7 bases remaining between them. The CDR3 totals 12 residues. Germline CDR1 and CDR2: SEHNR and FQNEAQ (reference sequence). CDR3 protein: CASSYDGYGYTF. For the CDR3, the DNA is TGTGCCAGCAGCTATGACGGCTATGGCTACACCTTC.

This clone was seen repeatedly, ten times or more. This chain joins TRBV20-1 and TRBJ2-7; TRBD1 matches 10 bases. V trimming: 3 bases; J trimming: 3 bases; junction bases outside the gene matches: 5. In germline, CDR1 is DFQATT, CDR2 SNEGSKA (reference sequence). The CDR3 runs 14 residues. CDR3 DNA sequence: TGCAGTGCTAGCAGGGGGGACAGGGGCTACGAGCAGTACTTC. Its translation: CSASRGDRGYEQYF.

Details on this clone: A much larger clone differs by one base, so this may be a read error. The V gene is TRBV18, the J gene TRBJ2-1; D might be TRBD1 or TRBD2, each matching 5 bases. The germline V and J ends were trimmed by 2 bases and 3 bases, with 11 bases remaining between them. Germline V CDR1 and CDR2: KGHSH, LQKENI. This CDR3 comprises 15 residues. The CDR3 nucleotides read TGTGCCAGCTCACCAACCATGGGGGACTACAATGAGCAGTTCTTC. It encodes CASSPTMGDYNEQFF.

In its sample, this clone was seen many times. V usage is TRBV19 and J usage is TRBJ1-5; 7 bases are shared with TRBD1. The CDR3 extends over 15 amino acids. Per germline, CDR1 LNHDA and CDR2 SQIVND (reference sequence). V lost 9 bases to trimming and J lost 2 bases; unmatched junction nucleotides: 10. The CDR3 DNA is TGTGCCAGCAGAACCAGGGGGAATGGCAATCAGCCCCAGCATTTT. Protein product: CASRTRGNGNQPQHF.

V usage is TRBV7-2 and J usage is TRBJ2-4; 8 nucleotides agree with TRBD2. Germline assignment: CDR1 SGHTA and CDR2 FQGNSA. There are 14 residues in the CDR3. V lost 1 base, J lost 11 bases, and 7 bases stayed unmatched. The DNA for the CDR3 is TGTGCCAGCAGCTTAGAGGTATCAGCGGGGGTTCAGTACTTC. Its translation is CASSLEVSAGVQYF.